This is a list of T cell receptor beta chains from one sample in a study of CD8 T cells in ankylosing spondylitis. TCRdb reanalysed the 5' RACE reads using MiXCR and keeps one entry per CDR3 protein. The repertoire holds 80,000 to 100,000 distinct CDR3 sequences, with over 6.5% as singletons. Sequenced input: blood, either unsorted or a sorted T cell fraction (not recorded which). The receptors derive from a male donor with ankylosing spondylitis or in good health (not recorded which). CDR3s include the opening cysteine and the closing phenylalanine or tryptophan. A D gene is named only where the DNA matches it firmly. Clone size appears in some rows only: once, few, many, or a class for an expanded clone.

CDR3 protein	CDR3 DNA	D gene	V gene	J gene	clone size
CAWSVRTVTQYF	TGTGCCTGGAGTGTACGAACGGTGACCCAGTACTTC	-	TRBV30	TRBJ2-5	-
CASSLSGLPNQPQHF	TGTGCCAGCAGCCTCTCGGGGCTCCCCAATCAGCCCCAGCATTTT	-	TRBV7-3	TRBJ1-5	-
CASSYKRDEWYEQYF	TGTGCCAGCAGTTACAAAAGGGATGAGTGGTACGAGCAGTACTTC	-	TRBV6-5	TRBJ2-7	many
CASSQGWTSVGSEQYF	TGCGCCAGCAGCCAAGGTTGGACTAGCGTAGGGTCCGAGCAGTACTTC	TRBD2	TRBV4-3	TRBJ2-7	many
CASGGGARAFF	TGTGCCAGCGGGGGAGGGGCCCGAGCTTTCTTT	-	TRBV12-3/TRBV12-4	TRBJ1-1	many
CASMPGQGWYEQYF	TGTGCCAGCATGCCGGGACAGGGTTGGTACGAGCAGTACTTC	-	TRBV21-1	TRBJ2-7	-
CSARWPSSYEQYF	TGCAGTGCTAGGTGGCCTAGCTCCTACGAGCAGTACTTC	-	TRBV20-1	TRBJ2-7	many
CASSSGRAYEQYF	TGCGCCAGCAGTAGCGGGAGGGCCTACGAGCAGTACTTC	TRBD2	TRBV7-8	TRBJ2-7	many
CASSLRSREAETQYF	TGTGCCAGCAGCTTGAGGAGCAGGGAGGCGGAGACCCAGTACTTC	-	TRBV11-2	TRBJ2-5	many
CSASLAGGFNEQFF	TGCAGTGCTAGCCTAGCGGGAGGGTTTAATGAGCAGTTCTTC	TRBD2	TRBV20-1	TRBJ2-1	many
CSVGATRKGDTQYF	TGCAGCGTCGGAGCGACTAGAAAAGGGGATACGCAGTATTTT	-	TRBV29-1	TRBJ2-3	many
CAIKVSAGAGEQFF	TGTGCCATCAAGGTGAGCGCAGGGGCAGGAGAGCAGTTCTTC	-	TRBV10-3	TRBJ2-1	many
CASSPPASGGDTQYF	TGCGCCAGCAGCCCCCCCGCTAGCGGGGGAGATACGCAGTATTTT	TRBD2	TRBV5-1	TRBJ2-3	many
CASSERGQGGTGGYTF	TGTGCCAGCAGTGAGAGAGGACAGGGGGGGACCGGGGGCTACACCTTC	TRBD1	TRBV25-1	TRBJ1-2	-
CATHTSHADTQYF	TGTGCCACTCATACTAGCCACGCAGATACGCAGTATTTT	-	TRBV6-1	TRBJ2-3	many
CSAREGTSGINEQYF	TGCAGTGCTAGAGAGGGGACTAGCGGGATCAACGAGCAGTACTTC	TRBD2	TRBV20-1	TRBJ2-7	many
CASSPFPGAHEQYF	TGTGCCAGCAGCCCATTCCCGGGAGCCCACGAGCAGTACTTC	-	TRBV7-9	TRBJ2-7	-
CATSRPIRQETQYF	TGTGCCACCAGCAGACCTATACGTCAAGAGACCCAGTACTTC	-	TRBV15	TRBJ2-5	many
CASGPSAQETQYF	TGTGCCAGCGGACCTAGCGCTCAAGAGACCCAGTACTTC	-	TRBV12-3/TRBV12-4	TRBJ2-5	many
CASSRGQGVHTGELFF	TGCGCCAGCAGCCGAGGACAGGGGGTACACACCGGGGAGCTGTTTTTT	TRBD1	TRBV5-1	TRBJ2-2	many
CSANAGEGYNSPLHF	TGCAGTGCTAACGCAGGGGAGGGGTATAATTCACCCCTCCACTTT	-	TRBV20-1	TRBJ1-6	many
CSAPMGGVSLNTQYF	TGCAGTGCTCCTATGGGGGGTGTTAGTTTGAATACGCAGTATTTT	-	TRBV20-1	TRBJ2-3	many
CASSAPLRGGNTEAFF	TGTGCCAGCAGTGCTCCACTCAGGGGGGGGAACACTGAAGCTTTCTTT	TRBD1	TRBV12-3/TRBV12-4	TRBJ1-1	many
CATSDTQYF	TGTGCCACGTCAGATACGCAGTATTTT	-	TRBV7-9	TRBJ2-3	many
CASSLDMLVVAHEQYF	TGCGCCAGCAGCTTGGATATGCTCGTCGTCGCCCACGAGCAGTACTTC	-	TRBV5-1	TRBJ2-7	many
CATRLRSNQPQHF	TGTGCCACCAGATTACGTAGCAATCAGCCCCAGCATTTT	-	TRBV24-1	TRBJ1-5	many
CSARGGLGSHYEQYF	TGCAGTGCTAGAGGGGGCTTAGGCAGCCACTACGAGCAGTACTTC	-	TRBV20-1	TRBJ2-7	many
CSVKGSGGELFF	TGCAGCGTTAAAGGGTCGGGCGGGGAGCTGTTTTTT	-	TRBV29-1	TRBJ2-2	few
CSARGTSGRSHEQYF	TGCAGTGCTAGGGGGACTAGCGGGAGATCCCACGAGCAGTACTTC	TRBD2	TRBV20-1	TRBJ2-7	many
CASSSTSGRSYNEQFF	TGTGCCAGCAGCTCGACTAGCGGGAGGTCCTACAATGAGCAGTTCTTC	TRBD2	TRBV7-9	TRBJ2-1	few
CSARVASSYNEQFF	TGCAGTGCTAGAGTGGCTAGCTCCTACAATGAGCAGTTCTTC	-	TRBV20-1	TRBJ2-1	many
CASTGLNQRGEQFF	TGTGCCAGCACCGGACTTAATCAGAGGGGTGAGCAGTTCTTC	-	TRBV7-2	TRBJ2-1	-
CASSTRQANNSPLHF	TGTGCCAGCAGCACCCGACAGGCCAATAATTCACCCCTCCACTTT	-	TRBV7-8	TRBJ1-6	many
CASSSSTSGGTGELFF	TGTGCCAGCAGCTCCTCCACTAGCGGGGGAACCGGGGAGCTGTTTTTT	TRBD2	TRBV7-2	TRBJ2-2	few
CASSPQRLQETQYF	TGTGCCAGCAGTCCCCAGAGGCTTCAAGAGACCCAGTACTTC	-	TRBV4-2	TRBJ2-5	many
CASSPDTAPNYGYTF	TGTGCCAGCTCACCCGACACAGCACCCAACTATGGCTACACCTTC	-	TRBV18	TRBJ1-2	many
CASSLILGETYEQFF	TGTGCCAGCAGCTTAATCCTAGGGGAGACCTATGAGCAGTTCTTC	-	TRBV7-2	TRBJ2-1	many
CASSFSVGETQYF	TGTGCCAGCAGCTTTTCCGTTGGAGAGACCCAGTACTTC	-	TRBV7-2	TRBJ2-5	few
CASSPRTDGNTEAFF	TGTGCCAGCTCACCACGCACGGACGGGAACACTGAAGCTTTCTTT	-	TRBV18	TRBJ1-1	many
CAWRGPGGNQPQHF	TGTGCCTGGAGAGGGCCAGGTGGCAATCAGCCCCAGCATTTT	-	TRBV30	TRBJ1-5	few
CASSETQWRDEQYF	TGTGCCAGCAGCGAAACCCAGTGGAGGGACGAGCAGTACTTC	-	TRBV7-6	TRBJ2-7	many
CASSLAFVRDYYGYTF	TGTGCCAGCAGCTTGGCCTTCGTTCGGGACTACTATGGCTACACCTTC	-	TRBV5-8	TRBJ1-2	many
CASSASSAPEEQYF	TGTGCCAGCAGTGCTAGTAGTGCCCCGGAGGAGCAGTACTTC	-	TRBV25-1	TRBJ2-7	few
CASSLGSRSLYEQYF	TGCGCCAGCAGCTTGGGATCCAGGTCCCTCTACGAGCAGTACTTC	-	TRBV5-1	TRBJ2-7	many
CASSVEEVGGYTF	TGTGCCAGCAGCGTCGAGGAGGTGGGGGGCTACACCTTC	-	TRBV9	TRBJ1-2	many
CASRGEGYGYTF	TGTGCCAGCCGGGGGGAAGGCTATGGCTACACCTTC	-	TRBV25-1	TRBJ1-2	many
CASSVEGEDYEQYF	TGTGCCAGCAGCGTAGAGGGAGAGGACTACGAGCAGTACTTC	-	TRBV9	TRBJ2-7	many
CSVEDLPNQQYF	TGCAGCGTTGAAGATCTCCCGAACCAGCAGTACTTC	-	TRBV29-1	TRBJ2-7	many
CASNRDSGQYEQYF	TGTGCCAGCAACAGGGACAGCGGACAGTACGAGCAGTACTTC	TRBD1	TRBV7-9	TRBJ2-7	-
CASSPFGQGDEQYF	TGTGCCAGCAGCCCCTTCGGACAGGGCGACGAGCAGTACTTC	TRBD1	TRBV27	TRBJ2-7	many
CSAPGPTKNIQYF	TGCAGTGCCCCGGGTCCGACCAAAAACATTCAGTACTTC	-	TRBV20-1	TRBJ2-4	-
CASSYGRSNGELFF	TGTGCCAGCAGTTACGGGAGGAGTAACGGGGAGCTGTTTTTT	-	TRBV6-5	TRBJ2-2	many
CASSLQSATVYEKLFF	TGTGCCAGCAGCTTACAGTCGGCAACGGTTTATGAAAAACTGTTTTTT	-	TRBV11-2	TRBJ1-4	many
CASSYSSVGYTF	TGTGCCAGCAGTTACTCATCCGTTGGCTACACCTTC	-	TRBV6-2/TRBV6-3	TRBJ1-2	-
CASSYTRDGSSGNTIYF	TGTGCCAGCAGTTACACCAGGGACGGGAGCTCTGGAAACACCATATATTTT	-	TRBV6-5	TRBJ1-3	many
CASSLRYYEQYF	TGTGCCAGCAGCCTACGATATTACGAGCAGTACTTC	-	TRBV7-2	TRBJ2-7	many